These 6 T cell receptor beta chains came from one sample sequenced in a study of CD8 T cells in ankylosing spondylitis (dated by TCRdb to 2016 to 2017). On the study overall, not on this receptor specifically: Blood from ankylosing spondylitis patients appeared to be characterized by a TCR beta motif made up of under ten highly homologous amino acid variants.

Library preparation was by 5' RACE. TCRdb shows the sequencer as Illumina HiSeq 2500. TCRdb reprocessing: public reads trimmed at Q25 with fastp, clones called with MiXCR, in-frame beta chains kept. Each entry merges the rows of one CDR3 protein and shows their most common DNA and genes. This sample is represented by around 770,000 distinct CDR3 sequences; roughly 19% of them were singletons. The ten most abundant clones make up roughly a fifth of the sample. No antigen has been identified for these receptors. Sequenced: blood, either unsorted or a sorted T cell fraction (not recorded which). These receptors originate from a male donor with ankylosing spondylitis.

This clonotype was seen at least ten times. The J gene is TRBJ2-1, the V gene TRBV20-1; 7 bases align to TRBD2. The CDR3 spans 17 residues. Germline V gives CDR1 DFQATT, CDR2 SNEGSKA (reference sequence). The V gene end was trimmed by 1 base and the J gene end by 0 bases; junction bases not matched to a gene: 9. CDR3 nucleotide sequence: TGCAGTGCTAGAGTGGAAACCCCGGGGGGCTCCTACAATGAGCAGTTCTTC. Its translation is CSARVETPGGSYNEQFF.

The J gene is TRBJ2-4, the V gene TRBV29-1; TRBD2 matches 8 bases. The germline gives CDR1 SQVTM, CDR2 ANQGSEA. V dropped 6 bases and J dropped 5; count of bases not matched to a gene: 6. The CDR3 is made up of 13 amino acids. For the CDR3, the DNA is TGCAGCGTGAGGCGGGAGGTTGAAAACATTCAGTACTTC. As protein: CSVRREVENIQYF.

The chain employs TRBV28 and TRBJ1-1, with D hard to call. V lost 4 bases, J lost 8 bases, and 8 bases lay in between. The CDR3 is 11 residues long. The germline V gene encodes CDR1 MDHEN and CDR2 SYDVKM. Here the CDR3 reads CASSSRREAFF. The CDR3 region has the DNA TGTGCCAGCAGTTCTCGCAGGGAAGCTTTCTTT. The full variable domain, rest sourced from reference TRBV28 and TRBJ1-1, is DVKVTQSSRYLVKRTGEKVFLECVQDMDHENMFWYRQDPGLGLRLIYFSYDVKMKEKGDIPEGYSVSREKKERFSLILESASTNQTSMYLCASSSRREAFFGQGTRLTVV.

This clonotype was observed a handful of times. V and J are TRBV6-2 or TRBV6-3 and TRBJ2-7, with 14 bases identical to TRBD2. Per the germline V gene, CDR1 is MNHEY and CDR2 is SVGEGT. The J segment lost 5 bases and the V segment lost 6 bases, leaving 6 bases of the junction unmatched. The CDR3 consists of 15 residues. DNA for the CDR3: TGTGCCAGCAGCACGGGACTAGCGGGAGTCCACGAGCAGTACTTC. Amino acid sequence: CASSTGLAGVHEQYF.

There are a few counts of this clonotype. The gene calls are TRBV5-6 and TRBJ2-3; D ambiguous. The CDR3 extends over 13 amino acids. Per the germline V gene, CDR1 is SGHDT and CDR2 is YYEEEE. The germline V and J ends were trimmed by 2 bases and 4 bases, with 8 bases remaining between them. The CDR3 region is CASSFRQSDTQYF. CDR3 nucleotides: TGTGCCAGCAGCTTCCGGCAGTCAGATACGCAGTATTTT. The full variable domain, in which reference TRBV5-6 and TRBJ2-3 provide the parts outside the CDR3, is DAGVTQSPTHLIKTRGQQVTLRCSPKSGHDTVSWYQQALGQGPQFIFQYYEEEERQRGNFPDRFSGHQFPNYSSELNVNALLLGDSALYLCASSFRQSDTQYFGPGTRLTVL.

This clonotype was detected only once. V and J are TRBV12-3 or TRBV12-4 and TRBJ2-7; D might be TRBD1 or TRBD2, each matching 5 bases. Trimming removed 7 bases at V and 9 bases at J, with 28 bases between. The CDR3 spans 16 residues. The CDR3 loop is CASTSFARDGFLWQYF. DNA for the CDR3: TGTGCCAGCACCTCGTTCGCCCGGGACGGATTTTTATGGCAGTACTTC.